This T cell receptor beta chain was sequenced in a study of cytomegalovirus exposure and HLA in healthy donors (dated by TCRdb to about 2017). Study-level background: An earlier analysis of several hundred of the donors reported 276 Gb of sequence data and some 120 million unique TCR beta sequences from about 200 million T cells. Approximately 300 gigabases of sequencing data and 75 million to 85 million unique TCR sequences made up an early release that covered several hundred HLA-typed donors. Among the approximately 400 genotyped donors, under 90% belonged to the genetic ancestry cluster associated with self-reported Caucasian donors. The study aimed to test whether cataloging public T cell receptors could reveal signatures of past pathogen exposure. The study used immunosequencing to profile the T cell repertoires of 600 to 850 subjects and linked those repertoires to cytomegalovirus serostatus. A separate validation cohort of approximately 120 different subjects was used in addition to the roughly 700-subject first cohort. To predict cytomegalovirus infection status, the study combined high-throughput TCR immunosequencing, statistical association of individual TCRs with disease status, and machine learning. In a later analysis, previously published TCR beta repertoires from roughly 710 donors were re-analyzed and high-resolution HLA genotyping was added so that TCR occurrence patterns could be studied. The later analysis used no new phenotypic data to find candidate immune exposures, relying instead on TCR beta sequences and their occurrence across donors. An earlier analysis of 587 of the donors used high-throughput TCR beta sequencing to judge whether each TCR beta V gene segment behaved as functional or pseudogenic. Donor age, sex, ethnicity and CMV serostatus were compiled alongside the repertoire data. A later genetic analysis took genome-wide SNP genotypes for about 55% of the roughly 670 donors and used that subset as a discovery cohort. Every discovery cohort repertoire had been produced on one sequencing platform. HLA typing covered class I and class II loci at four-digit resolution. The number of donors typed differed by locus, with roughly 620-640 for A, B, C, DRB1 and DQB1, around 500 for DQA1, over 600 for DPA1, and approximately 470 for DPB1. Four or five DR-DQ haplotypes were handled as single units for association and clustering because linkage in the cohort was strong. Among about 390 genotyped donors of the cohort, an average of about 240,000 unique TCR beta nucleotide sequences were sequenced per donor, 15% to 20% of them non-productive.

Libraries were made using the immunoSEQ multiplex PCR assay. A mixture of 60 forward primers for TCR Vbeta segments and 13 reverse primers for TCR Jbeta segments was used in the multiplex PCR. A multiplex PCR assay on genomic DNA amplified the CDR3 region of rearranged TCR beta genes. On the Illumina HiSeq System, the amplified TCR beta libraries were sequenced as 87-base-pair reads. Under the source paper's analysis protocol: A later analysis counted some 74 million unique TCR beta chains across the 640 or so repertoires, and 10 million to 12 million of these chains were shared by at least two donors. Raw reads were error-corrected and collapsed into unique sequences with a nearest-neighbor algorithm that merged closely related sequences to remove PCR and sequencing errors. Alignment of CDR3 sequences to IMGT reference sequences was used to assign V, D and J gene segments. For a sequence to be retained, a match of at least six nucleotides to both a V gene segment and a J gene segment was required. A rearrangement was called productive if the CDR3 had no stop codons and remained in frame with V and J, and every other rearrangement was called non-productive. CDR3 was defined by IMGT convention, running from the second conserved V-encoded cysteine to the conserved J-encoded phenylalanine. Sequences without an unambiguous match to a single V gene segment were excluded from the earlier analysis of about 630 of the donors. An earlier analysis of 587 of the donors classified V segments as functional when productive rearrangements were above 56.7% and as segregating when the standard deviation between donors was above 5%. To diagnose cytomegalovirus status from the catalog of TCR beta chain sequences, a statistical classification framework was built. In a later analysis, TCR nucleotide sequences were compared against IMGT/GENE-DB human TR gene sequences so that V and J genes could be assigned. The TCRdist pipeline was used in a later analysis to assign CDR3 sequences and most-parsimonious VDJ recombination scenarios. In a later analysis, each TCR beta chain was defined by its CDR3 amino acid sequence together with its V-gene family, and reads lacking a unique V-gene family were excluded. A later analysis removed 600 or so highly shared, low-generation-probability nucleotide sequences to deal with suspected cross-contamination and a sequencing artifact. In a later analysis, a clonal expansion index for each public chain was calculated from normalized within-repertoire ranks of inferred template counts. In a later analysis, generation probabilities were computed with a VDJ recombination model fitted to out-of-frame rearrangements, and the resulting probabilities were checked against IGoR. In a later analysis, TCR-TCR, TCR-HLA and TCR-CMV co-occurrence was scored with hypergeometric tests, and a repertoire-size bias correction was applied to TCR pairs. In a later analysis, false discovery rates were estimated by permuting HLA or CMV assignments 20 times. In a later analysis, co-occurring TCRs were grouped with DBSCAN, and TCRdist sequence similarity was added when clustering was performed within HLA-allele-positive subsets. For co-occurrence clustering, repertoires with fewer than 30,000 or more than 120,000 public chains were excluded, along with four or five repertoires with anomalous nucleotide sharing. TCRdb limited this immuneACCESS table to in-frame rearrangements with V and J called. A share of clones is missing; checked studies link under half to unresolved V genes, and the rest is unexplained. Clonal size and the V and J genes are those of that table, whereas D and trimming came from the DNA. This sample lists more than 120,000 clones; about 80% were detected once. Roughly 5.6% of the sample lies in the top ten.

In total, over 600 healthy bone marrow donors made up the cohort. At the time of sampling, every cohort member was nominally healthy, though immune exposures that went unrecorded were likely present. The donor was CMV seropositive and was included in the group of almost 300 seropositive cohort members. A peripheral blood sample was provided by each donor, and peripheral blood mononuclear cells were used for TCR beta sequencing. The Qiagen DNeasy Blood Extraction Kit was used to extract genomic DNA from the blood cell samples. This clone was seen a few times. Its antigen is still unknown. No clone much larger than this one lies a single base away; base qualities are absent. Study-level results and caveats: While some public TCRs were present in many individuals, most TCR sequences turned up only very rarely across donors. The authors suggested that the approach could potentially be extended to other disease states and immunological phenotypes. The earlier analysis of 587 of the donors excluded around 17 rarely observed V segments, including chromosome 9 orphons, because counts were too low. The classifier was reported to diagnose cytomegalovirus status with high specificity and sensitivity in both the original cohort and the validation cohort. In a later analysis, the rate of TCR association differed among HLA loci, with DRB1 alleles having the most associated TCRs and HLA-C alleles having the fewest. CMV serostatus was the only immune exposure information available for the cohort. In a later analysis, most CMV-associated TCR beta chains were found to appear HLA-restricted, with HLA associations seemingly driven largely by CMV exposure. A further reported finding was that TCR beta sequences accurately predicted the HLA-A and HLA-B alleles for most subjects in the first cohort. A few of the identified cytomegalovirus-associated TCR beta chains were confirmed in vitro to be specific for cytomegalovirus antigens. A later analysis reported that several top co-occurrence clusters appeared linked to parvovirus B19, influenza, CMV and Epstein-Barr virus. In a later genetic analysis, fewer N-insertions in productive TCRs were reported among donors in an Asian-associated ancestry cluster than the roughly 670-donor mean. A later genetic analysis associated a missense DCLRE1C variant with V-gene and J-gene trimming of TCR beta chains, and an independent cohort replicated the association. Some IMGT-functional V segments, including TRBV6-2 and TRBV6-3, could not be distinguished by the 87-base-pair reads and were therefore excluded. Compared with equally common non-associated chains, HLA-associated TCR beta chains in a later analysis were more clonally expanded and had lower generation probabilities. When HLA alleles, especially DR and DQ, strongly co-occurred, attributing TCR associations to individual alleles was difficult. Correlated functional status among segregating V segments might reflect linkage disequilibrium, but an unknown experimental factor could not be ruled out. An earlier analysis of around 600 of the donors showed that most TCR beta V segments appeared in productive rearrangements either about 87% or about 30% of the time, which broadly matched IMGT annotations. A total of 150 or so TCR beta chains were listed by the study as associated with cytomegalovirus. In a later analysis, around 17,000 TCR beta sequences were associated with specific HLA alleles at a false discovery rate of 0.05. Because some donors lacked HLA typing at each locus, the association tests relied only on the typed subset. Only TCR beta chains were sequenced in this cohort, and the absence of alpha or paired-chain data limited detectable features. A cluster of highly shared sequence variants was judged likely to be a technical artifact of the sequencing pipeline. The presence/absence analyses assumed that sequencing depth was roughly uniform across donors, and that assumption may not be true.

The CDR3, from cysteine to phenylalanine, totals 14 residues. Just CDR3 DNA is preserved here, 42 bases in frame from base 1. Germline trimming amounts to 4 bases on V and 2 bases on J, with 5 as the count of junction bases outside the gene matches. Via the germline V gene, CDR1 is SGHRS and CDR2 YFSETQ. The sample comprised PBMCs. This sequence originates from a woman between 35 and 50 years old in good health and CMV-seropositive. The chain couples TRBV5-1 to TRBJ2-5; the central 7 bases match TRBD1. CDR3 sequence: CASSPGTDQETQYF. The nucleotide sequence reads TGCGCCAGCAGCCCCGGGACAGATCAAGAGACCCAGTACTTC.